This T cell receptor (beta chain) was sequenced during a study of cytomegalovirus exposure and HLA in healthy donors. PCR used 60 Vbeta primers and 13 Jbeta primers. Sequencing was performed with immunoSEQ multiplex PCR; in TCRdb, only in-frame clones are kept and a portion is missing. The data contain approximately 160,000 clones, 50% to 75% of them singletons. CDR1 SGHAT and CDR2 FQNNGV come from the germline V gene. The CDR3 has 16 residues. Trimming removed 4 bases from V and 5 bases from J; junction bases left unmatched: 9. This clone has a handful of counts. Its specificity is not known. Study-level results: Earlier analysis found most TCR beta V segments productive about 87% or about 30% of the time. No immune exposure information besides CMV serostatus was available.

What was sequenced was PBMCs. The genes are TRBV11-2 and TRBJ2-7, with 12 bases fitting TRBD2. The sequence was collected from a woman aged 25 to 39 in good health and CMV-seropositive. DNA for the CDR3: TGTGCCAGCAGCTACCCTAGCGGGAGGGTACAAGACGAGCAGTACTTC. Amino acids: CASSYPSGRVQDEQYF.